This entry concerns a single T cell receptor (beta chain). This sample stems from a study of OX40 agonist ivuxolimab in advanced cancers. Germline CDR1 reads SNHLY; CDR2 reads FYNNEI. The CDR3 is 17 amino acids. After removal of 10 bases from V and 1 base from J, the junction contained 8 bases not matched to a gene. Profiled with immunoSEQ multiplex PCR; TCRdb holds only in-frame clones, not every one. The sample has approximately 76,000 clones, 75% to 85% seen once; the top ten hold under 0.75%. J is TRBJ2-3 and V is TRBV2, with 16 bases lining up with TRBD2. This receptor was taken from an adult with an advanced solid tumor such as melanoma, head and neck, liver or kidney cancer. The source material was CD4+ or CD8+ T cells sorted from blood, sampled in a trial of the OX40 agonist ivuxolimab. As DNA, the CDR3 is TGTGCCACGAGGGGACTAGCGGGGGGGCCGGGCACAGATACGCAGTATTTT. It is translated as CATRGLAGGPGTDTQYF.